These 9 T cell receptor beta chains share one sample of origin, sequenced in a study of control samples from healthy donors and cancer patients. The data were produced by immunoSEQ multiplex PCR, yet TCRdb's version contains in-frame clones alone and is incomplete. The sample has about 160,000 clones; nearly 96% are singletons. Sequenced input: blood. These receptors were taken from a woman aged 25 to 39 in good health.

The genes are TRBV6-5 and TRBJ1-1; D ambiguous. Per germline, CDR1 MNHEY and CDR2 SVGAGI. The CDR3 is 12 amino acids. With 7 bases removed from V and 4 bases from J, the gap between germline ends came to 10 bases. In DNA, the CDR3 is TGTGCCAGCAATGGAGGCTCCACTGAAGCTTTCTTT. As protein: CASNGGSTEAFF.

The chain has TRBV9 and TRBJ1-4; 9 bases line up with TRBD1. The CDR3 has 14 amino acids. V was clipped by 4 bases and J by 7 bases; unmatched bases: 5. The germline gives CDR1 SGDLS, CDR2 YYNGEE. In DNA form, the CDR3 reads TGTGCCAGCAGCCCGACAGGGGGATTTGAAAAACTGTTTTTT. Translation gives CASSPTGGFEKLFF.

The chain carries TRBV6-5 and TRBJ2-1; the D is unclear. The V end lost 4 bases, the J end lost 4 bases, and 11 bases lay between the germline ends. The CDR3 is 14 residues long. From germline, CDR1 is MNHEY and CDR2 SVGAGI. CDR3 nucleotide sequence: TGTGCCAGCAGTTCCTCGGGTGGGTACAATGAGCAGTTCTTC. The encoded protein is CASSSSGGYNEQFF.

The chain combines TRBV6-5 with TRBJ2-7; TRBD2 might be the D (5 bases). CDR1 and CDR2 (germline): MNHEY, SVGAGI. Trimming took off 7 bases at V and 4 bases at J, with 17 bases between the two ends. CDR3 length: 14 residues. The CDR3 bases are TGTGCCAGCATTATTAATGTAGGAGGTTACGAGCAGTACTTC. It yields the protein CASIINVGGYEQYF.

The CDR3 is CASSLGTGPSYEQYF. For the CDR3, the DNA is TGCGCCAGCAGCTTGGGTACAGGGCCCTCCTACGAGCAGTACTTC. The chain links TRBV5-1 to TRBJ2-7, with D possibly TRBD1 on 6 matching bases. There are 15 residues in the CDR3. Germline lookup yields CDR1 SGHRS and CDR2 YFSETQ. V lost 0 bases and J 0 bases, leaving 10 bases between the germline ends.

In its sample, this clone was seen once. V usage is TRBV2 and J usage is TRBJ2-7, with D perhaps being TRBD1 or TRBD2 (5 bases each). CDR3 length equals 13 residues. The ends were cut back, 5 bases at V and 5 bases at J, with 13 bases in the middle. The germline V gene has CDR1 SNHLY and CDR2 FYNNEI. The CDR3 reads CASSPGAWDEQYF. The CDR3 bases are TGTGCCAGCAGTCCCGGGGCCTGGGACGAGCAGTACTTC.

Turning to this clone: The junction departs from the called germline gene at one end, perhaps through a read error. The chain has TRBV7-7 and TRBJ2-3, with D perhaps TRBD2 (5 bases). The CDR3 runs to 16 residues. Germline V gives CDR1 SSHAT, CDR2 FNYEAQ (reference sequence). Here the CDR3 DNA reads TGTGCTAGCAGCCGAGGTTGGCTAGCCCTCACAGATACGCAGTATTTT. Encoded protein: CASSRGWLALTDTQYF.

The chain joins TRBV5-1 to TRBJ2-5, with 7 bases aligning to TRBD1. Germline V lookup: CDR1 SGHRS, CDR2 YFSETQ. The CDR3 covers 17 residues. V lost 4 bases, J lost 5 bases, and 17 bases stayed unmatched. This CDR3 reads CASSLGLGAGGWETQYF. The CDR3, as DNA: TGCGCCAGCAGCCTGGGTTTAGGAGCAGGGGGATGGGAGACCCAGTACTTC.

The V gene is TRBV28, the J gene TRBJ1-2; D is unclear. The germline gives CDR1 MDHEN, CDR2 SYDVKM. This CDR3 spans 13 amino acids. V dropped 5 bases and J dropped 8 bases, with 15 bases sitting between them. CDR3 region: CASSPRRVGGYTF. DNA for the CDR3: TGTGCCAGCAGTCCCCGTAGGGTAGGCGGCTACACCTTC.